This entry is about one TCR beta chain. Antigen unknown. Uncontrolled infections, other autoimmune diseases, pregnancy or lactation led to exclusion of patients. The CDR3 extends over 13 amino acids. The V gene end was trimmed by 4 bases and the J gene end by 5 bases; junction bases not matched to a gene: 4. Germline lookup yields CDR1 SGHTA and CDR2 FQGTGA. The CDR3 regions of TCR beta were amplified from RNA transcripts. Initially, a first-round RT-PCR of the TCR CDR3 employed the HTBI primer set. TCRdb fed the multiplex PCR reads into MiXCR, producing one record per CDR3 protein. The repertoire holds around 620,000 distinct CDR3 sequences, 13% to 15% seen once, with roughly 7% in the top ten. This entry comes from a study of T cells in Graves' hyperthyroidism and ophthalmopathy. The study, taken as a whole, reports: In the analysis, a 13 V-J model separated ophthalmopathy from stable hyperthyroidism.

This chain uses TRBV7-3 with TRBJ1-1; TRBD1 aligns across 7 bases. The sequence was collected from a woman aged 18-30 years with Graves' ophthalmopathy. The specimen was blood. The CDR3, as DNA: TGTGCCAGCAGCTCACAGGGGCATACTGAAGCTTTCTTT. Protein sequence: CASSSQGHTEAFF. The full variable domain, in which reference TRBV7-3 and TRBJ1-1 provide the parts outside the CDR3, is GAGVSQTPSNKVTEKGKYVELRCDPISGHTALYWYRQSLGQGPEFLIYFQGTGAADDSGLPNDRFFAVRPEGSVSTLKIQRTERGDSAVYLCASSSQGHTEAFFGQGTRLTVV.